One and the same sample provided the 20 T cell receptor beta chains below, sequenced in a study of blood T cell repertoires in COVID-19. Repertoires were generated with immunoSEQ multiplex PCR, while TCRdb's copy carries only in-frame clones and drops some. The sample shows hundreds of thousands of clones, roughly 87% of them seen only once. Specimen: peripheral blood. These receptors all come from a human donor in a cohort sampled during active COVID-19.

The chain is built from TRBV2 and TRBJ2-3; 9 bases are a match to TRBD1. The germline V gene encodes CDR1 SNHLY and CDR2 FYNNEI. The CDR3 spans 19 residues. Trimming at V came to 4 bases and at J to 0 bases, leaving 14 bases not matched to a gene. The CDR3 region is CASSGVGQGTTYSTDTQYF. In DNA form, the CDR3 reads TGTGCCAGCAGTGGGGTGGGACAGGGCACCACATATAGCACAGATACGCAGTATTTT. The variable domain in full, completed from reference TRBV2 and TRBJ2-3, reads EPEVTQTPSHQVTQMGQEVILRCVPISNHLYFYWYRQILGQKVEFLVSFYNNEISEKSEIFDDQFSVERPDGSNFTLKIRSTKLEDSAMYFCASSGVGQGTTYSTDTQYFGPGTRLTVL.

The chain carries TRBV24-1 and TRBJ2-1, with 12 bases matching TRBD2. The CDR3 runs 16 residues. The germline V gene encodes CDR1 KGHDR and CDR2 SFDVKD. J lost 5 bases, V lost 3 bases, and 4 bases had no gene match. CDR3 sequence (DNA): TGTGCCACCAGTGATCCTGGACTAGCGGGGAACAATGAGCAGTTCTTC. Protein sequence: CATSDPGLAGNNEQFF.

This chain links TRBV19 with TRBJ1-2, with a tentative D call TRBD1 (5 bases). The germline V gene has CDR1 LNHDA and CDR2 SQIVND (reference sequence). The CDR3 totals 15 residues. Trimming removed 5 bases at V and 4 bases at J, with 17 bases between. The CDR3 DNA reads TGTGCCAGTAGTTTATATCTTGACAGAATCTATGGCTACACCTTC. It codes for CASSLYLDRIYGYTF.

The rearrangement links TRBV18 to TRBJ1-3; maybe TRBD1 (5 bases). The CDR3 has 15 residues. The ends were cut back, 3 bases at V and 6 bases at J, with 15 bases in the middle. CDR1 KGHSH and CDR2 LQKENI come from the germline V gene. The CDR3 DNA reads as TGTGCCAGCTCACCGCCTGTAGGGGAGGAAAACACCATATATTTT. This encodes CASSPPVGEENTIYF.

The rearrangement links TRBV7-2 to TRBJ2-6, with D unclear. The CDR3 loop spans 17 amino acids. From germline, CDR1 is SGHTA and CDR2 FQGNSA. V lost 5 bases and J 5 bases, leaving 19 bases between the germline ends. For the CDR3, the DNA is TGTGCCAGCAGCCCCGACTTGGCGTATCTCAGGGCCAACGTCCTGACTTTC. This codes for CASSPDLAYLRANVLTF.

Here the CDR3 DNA reads TGTGCCAGCAGCGTTGGGGCAGATCCTAATTCACCCCTCCACTTT. Its protein product is CASSVGADPNSPLHF. V is TRBV9 and J is TRBJ1-6; tentative D call: TRBD1 (5 bases). From germline, CDR1 is SGDLS and CDR2 YYNGEE. The CDR3 is 15 amino acids. The V gene lost 2 bases and the J gene lost 6 bases, with 12 bases spanning the gap.

The chain carries TRBV19 and TRBJ1-2; 7 bases are shared with TRBD1. The CDR3 contains 16 residues. Per the germline V gene, CDR1 is LNHDA and CDR2 is SQIVND (reference sequence). With V trimmed by 1 base and J by 4 bases, 9 bases remained unmatched. The CDR3 protein is CASSIGGDRALYGYTF. CDR3 DNA sequence: TGTGCCAGTAGTATAGGGGGAGACAGGGCCCTCTATGGCTACACCTTC.

The rearrangement uses TRBV7-9 and TRBJ2-7, with TRBD2 as a possible D gene (5 bases). Per germline, CDR1 SEHNR and CDR2 FQNEAQ (reference sequence). The CDR3 runs 18 residues. Trimming cost V 2 bases and J 2 bases, with 22 bases left between them. As DNA, the CDR3 is TGTGCCAGCAGCTTATCCTATTTGACTCGCGGGTCTACCTACGAGCAGTACTTC. Residues: CASSLSYLTRGSTYEQYF.

V is TRBV30 and J is TRBJ2-1; 10 positions match TRBD2. Germline CDR1 is GTSNPN and CDR2 is SVGIG (reference sequence). CDR3 length: 13 residues. V gave up 8 bases and J gave up 6 bases; unmatched junction bases: 7. The CDR3: CASSGRTINEQFF. The CDR3 bases are TGTGCCAGTAGCGGGAGGACAATCAATGAGCAGTTCTTC.

V is TRBV19 and J is TRBJ1-6; D not resolved. This CDR3 spans 13 amino acids. V lost 1 base and J lost 13, with 11 bases in between. CDR1 is LNHDA and CDR2 is SQIVND in the germline V gene (reference sequence). CDR3 in amino acids: CASSIGAGGPLHF. CDR3 DNA sequence: TGTGCCAGTAGTATAGGGGCCGGAGGGCCCCTCCACTTT.

The V and J genes are TRBV27 and TRBJ1-6, with a tentative D call TRBD1 (5 bases). This CDR3 is built from 15 residues. The germline V gene has CDR1 MNHEY and CDR2 SMNVEV (reference sequence). The V end was cut by 6 bases, the J end by 7 bases, with 16 bases between. The CDR3 DNA is TGTGCCAGCAGCCGGGGGAGAGCCCAAAATTCACCCCTCCACTTT. This sequence encodes CASSRGRAQNSPLHF.

The rearrangement joins TRBV11-3 to TRBJ2-7; 9 bases align to TRBD1. The CDR3 contains 14 residues. Germline lookup yields CDR1 SGHNT and CDR2 YENEEA. V dropped 3 bases and J dropped 6; count of bases not matched to a gene: 6. The DNA of the CDR3 is TGTGCCAGCAGCTTTGGGACAGGGCCCATCGAGCAGTACTTC. Translation: CASSFGTGPIEQYF.

CDR3 bases: TGTGCCAGCAGCTTACAATCCGAGTCACCCCTCCACTTT. Translated, it gives CASSLQSESPLHF. This chain uses TRBV11-1 with TRBJ1-6; D remains unclear. Germline V lookup: CDR1 SGHAT, CDR2 FQDESV (reference sequence). This CDR3 comprises 13 residues. Trimming removed 2 bases from V and 10 bases from J, with 9 bases in between.

The chain combines TRBV24-1 with TRBJ2-3; TRBD1 is a possible D gene (6 bases). The ends were cut back, 5 bases at V and 4 bases at J, with 15 bases in the middle. The CDR3 length is 15 residues. Germline loops: CDR1 KGHDR, CDR2 SFDVKD. CDR3 sequence (DNA): TGTGCCACCAGTGGAGATCCAGGGGTAGCAGATACGCAGTATTTT. Its translation is CATSGDPGVADTQYF.

This rearrangement joins TRBV18 to TRBJ1-3; D is uncertain. V lost 6 bases and J lost 0, with 12 bases in between. This CDR3 has 15 residues. Germline values: CDR1 KGHSH, CDR2 LQKENI. The CDR3 loop reads CASSLGAHSGNTIYF. CDR3 DNA sequence: TGTGCCAGCTCTCTAGGCGCCCACTCTGGAAACACCATATATTTT. The variable domain in full, completed from reference TRBV18 and TRBJ1-3, reads NAGVMQNPRHLVRRRGQEARLRCSPMKGHSHVYWYRQLPEEGLKFMVYLQKENIIDESGMPKERFSAEFPKEGPSILRIQQVVRGDSAAYFCASSLGAHSGNTIYFGEGSWLTVV.

The CDR3 is CASSPRGTGAYEQYF. The DNA for the CDR3 is TGCGCCAGCAGCCCAAGGGGCACAGGTGCCTACGAGCAGTACTTC. The rearrangement joins TRBV5-1 to TRBJ2-7, with D maybe TRBD1 (5 bases). Germline-derived CDR1 and CDR2 are SGHRS and YFSETQ. Trimming shortened V by 4 bases and J by 2 bases, and 16 bases separated the two germline ends. The CDR3 runs to 15 residues. The full variable domain, in which reference TRBV5-1 and TRBJ2-7 provide the parts outside the CDR3, is KAGVTQTPRYLIKTRGQQVTLSCSPISGHRSVSWYQQTPGQGLQFLFEYFSETQRNKGNFPGRFSGRQFSNSRSEMNVSTLELGDSALYLCASSPRGTGAYEQYFGPGTRLTVT.

This chain connects TRBV7-2 to TRBJ2-7; D may be TRBD2 (6 bases). V dropped 2 bases and J dropped 5 bases, with 16 bases sitting between them. Germline V gene data show CDR1 as SGHTA and CDR2 as FQGNSA. CDR3 size: 15 residues. The CDR3 DNA reads TGTGCCAGCAGCTTAAGTAGCGGCGATTGGGACGAGCAGTACTTC. Its protein product is CASSLSSGDWDEQYF.

The chain employs TRBV7-9 and TRBJ1-5; D gene uncertain. The CDR3 totals 14 residues. V lost 3 bases to trimming and J lost 3 bases, with 9 bases between them. Germline V gene sequence: CDR1 SEHNR, CDR2 FQNEAQ (reference sequence). This CDR3 reads CASSFGVPNQPQHF. The CDR3 DNA reads as TGTGCCAGCAGCTTCGGGGTCCCCAATCAGCCCCAGCATTTT.

The rearrangement uses TRBV20-1 and TRBJ2-5, with D uncertain. Germline CDR1 and CDR2: DFQATT and SNEGSKA (reference sequence). CDR3 length: 11 residues. The germline V and J ends were trimmed by 8 bases and 4 bases, with 11 bases remaining between them. The CDR3 region is CSPRRGETQYF. The CDR3 DNA sequence: TGCAGTCCCCGGCGCGGAGAGACCCAGTACTTC.

The chain couples TRBV25-1 to TRBJ2-7; D perhaps matches TRBD1 (6 bases). The CDR3 sequence is 12 residues long. Germline assignment: CDR1 MGHDK and CDR2 SYGVNS. The ends were cut back, 8 bases at V and 6 bases at J, with 14 bases in the middle. The CDR3 sequence: CASLGHTVEQYF. The CDR3 DNA reads TGTGCCAGCTTGGGACATACCGTCGAGCAGTACTTC.